Each of the 14 T cell receptor beta chains below was sequenced from the same sample in a study of regulatory T cells in long-lasting Graves disease (dated by TCRdb to the early 2020s). Library creation used multiplex PCR. The reads were generated on an Illumina HiSeq 4000. TCR beta libraries were built with iRepertoire HTBI primers and Arm-PCR amplification of CDR3 regions. In TCRdb, the public reads were trimmed at Q25 with fastp and aligned with MiXCR, with productive beta chains retained. One record per CDR3 amino acid sequence lists the most common genes and DNA. The sample contains 320,000 or so distinct CDR3 sequences, about a sixth of them found a single time. Of the sample, about 38% falls within the top ten clones. Explained via the paper, the time point label denotes: newly diagnosed GD, antithyroid drugs for less than 3 months. For both TCR sequencing and RNA sequencing, RNA was extracted from PBMCs in TRIzol.

Specimen: peripheral blood mononuclear cells (PBMCs), collected at new diagnosis, from a patient treated with antithyroid drugs. Receptors originate from a female donor with Graves disease.

The table lists this clonotype with many counts. This chain uses TRBV5-1 with TRBJ1-2; 8 bases are shared with TRBD1. Germline CDR1 and CDR2: SGHRS and YFSETQ. The CDR3 is 12 amino acids. V shed 5 bases, J shed 6 bases, and the junction held 3 bases outside the gene matches. CDR3 in amino acids: CASRTGEDGYTF. The CDR3 DNA sequence: TGCGCCAGCAGGACAGGGGAGGATGGCTACACCTTC.

In its sample, this clonotype was seen a few times. The V gene is TRBV5-1, the J gene TRBJ2-5; TRBD1 might be the D (9 bases). V shed 0 bases and J shed 0 bases, with 24 bases lying between them. The CDR3 loop spans 20 amino acids. The germline V gene encodes CDR1 SGHRS and CDR2 YFSETQ. CDR3 protein: CASSLAPTGGTSGYQETQYF. In DNA, the CDR3 is TGCGCCAGCAGCTTGGCTCCGACAGGGGGTACTAGCGGATACCAAGAGACCCAGTACTTC.

This clonotype appeared many times. The chain is built from TRBV18 and TRBJ1-2; tentatively, D is TRBD1 (6 bases). CDR1 KGHSH and CDR2 LQKENI come from the germline V gene. Trimming cost V 3 bases and J 3 bases, with 14 bases left between them. The CDR3 extends over 15 amino acids. This chain's CDR3 is CASSPVGGLDYGYTF. CDR3 in DNA: TGTGCCAGCTCACCGGTCGGGGGGCTAGACTATGGCTACACCTTC. The full variable domain, with the rest looked up from reference TRBV18 and TRBJ1-2, is NAGVMQNPRHLVRRRGQEARLRCSPMKGHSHVYWYRQLPEEGLKFMVYLQKENIIDESGMPKERFSAEFPKEGPSILRIQQVVRGDSAAYFCASSPVGGLDYGYTFGSGTRLTVV.

This clonotype was seen many times. V is TRBV12-3 or TRBV12-4 and J is TRBJ2-1; D is unclear. The ends were cut back, 7 bases at V and 6 bases at J, with 13 bases in the middle. CDR3 length equals 13 residues. The CDR3 here is CASTQRAGNEQFF. Here the CDR3 DNA reads TGTGCCAGCACCCAAAGGGCAGGCAATGAGCAGTTCTTC.

This clonotype was seen only a few times. The chain is built from TRBV6-1 and TRBJ1-4; no firm D call. The CDR3 contains 11 residues. V lost 6 bases and J lost 5, with 4 bases in between. Looked up from germline, CDR1 is MNHNS and CDR2 is SASEGT. The CDR3 loop reads CASRENEKLFF. DNA for the CDR3: TGTGCCAGCAGGGAAAATGAAAAACTGTTTTTT.

This clonotype was seen more than once but under ten times. CDR3 bases: TGTGCCAGTACATCCGGGACAGGGACAGATACGCAGTATTTT. It codes for CASTSGTGTDTQYF. The rearrangement joins TRBV19 to TRBJ2-3; TRBD1 agrees at 9 bases. Germline V gene sequence: CDR1 LNHDA, CDR2 SQIVND (reference sequence). CDR3 length: 14 residues. V shed 7 bases, J shed 3 bases, and the junction held 5 bases outside the gene matches. The full variable domain, completed using reference TRBV19 and TRBJ2-3, is DGGITQSPKYLFRKEGQNVTLSCEQNLNHDAMYWYRQDPGQGLRLIYYSQIVNDFQKGDIAEGYSVSREKKESFPLTVTSAQKNPTAFYLCASTSGTGTDTQYFGPGTRLTVL.

V and J are TRBV7-2 and TRBJ2-7; TRBD2 aligns across 13 bases. This CDR3 is built from 17 residues. Germline CDR1 SGHTA, CDR2 FQGNSA. The J segment lost 2 bases and the V segment lost 5 bases, leaving 9 bases of the junction unmatched. CDR3 amino acids: CASSVQLAGGRPYEQYF. As DNA, the CDR3 is TGTGCCAGCAGCGTCCAACTAGCGGGAGGGAGACCCTACGAGCAGTACTTC.

This clonotype was observed many times. This rearrangement joins TRBV19 to TRBJ2-7, with D perhaps TRBD2 (5 bases). V was pared by 0 bases and J by 2 bases, with 14 bases between. This CDR3 contains 16 residues. Germline CDR1 LNHDA, CDR2 SQIVND (reference sequence). The CDR3 sequence: CASSIDGGLATYEQYF. The CDR3 DNA is TGTGCCAGTAGTATAGATGGTGGACTCGCAACCTACGAGCAGTACTTC.

This clonotype appeared many times. The chain recombines TRBV30 with TRBJ1-5; D unresolved. Between the trimmed V and J ends, which lost 1 base and 2 bases, there was a span of 6 bases. CDR1 is GTSNPN and CDR2 is SVGIG in the germline V gene (reference sequence). The CDR3 runs to 13 residues. CDR3 DNA: TGTGCCTGGAGTGGCGGGGGCAATCAGCCCCAGCATTTT. It is translated as CAWSGGGNQPQHF.

The chain combines TRBV4-1 with TRBJ2-1, with D perhaps TRBD1 (5 bases). CDR1 MGHRA and CDR2 YSYEKL come from the germline V gene. The CDR3 runs 18 residues. The V end lost 5 bases, the J end lost 0 bases, and 20 bases lay between the germline ends. The CDR3 DNA follows: TGCGCCAGCAGCGCCCTTATGGGGCGGATGTACTCCTACAATGAGCAGTTCTTC. It codes for CASSALMGRMYSYNEQFF.

This clonotype appeared many times. The rearrangement uses TRBV11-2 and TRBJ2-6; D possibly corresponds to TRBD1 (5 bases). The germline CDR1 and CDR2 sequences are SGHAT and FQNNGV. This CDR3 has 17 amino acids. V was cut by 4 bases and J by 1 base, with 14 bases left in between. This chain's CDR3 is CASSSRVALSGANVLTF. The CDR3 DNA sequence: TGTGCCAGCAGCTCCAGGGTGGCCCTTTCTGGGGCCAACGTCCTGACTTTC.

This clonotype has ten or more counts. The J gene is TRBJ2-3, the V gene TRBV12-3 or TRBV12-4; perhaps TRBD2 as D (6 bases). Trimming left V 6 bases short and J 0 bases short, with 16 bases between. The CDR3 sequence is 16 residues long. The chain's CDR3 is CASSTKGRSSTDTQYF. In DNA, the CDR3 is TGTGCCAGCAGCACAAAGGGGAGGTCGAGCACAGATACGCAGTATTTT.

This sequence joins TRBV7-9 and TRBJ2-2; TRBD2 agrees at 12 bases. Losses at the gene ends were 5 bases for V and 5 bases for J; bases not matched to a gene: 9. From germline, CDR1 is SEHNR and CDR2 FQNEAQ (reference sequence). This CDR3 has 17 residues. CDR3 in amino acids: CASSLPTTSGRTGELFF. The CDR3 DNA reads TGTGCCAGCAGCCTACCGACAACTAGCGGGAGGACCGGGGAGCTGTTTTTT.

At least ten counts were recorded for this clonotype. V gene TRBV7-9 combines with J gene TRBJ2-3; D possibly corresponds to TRBD1 (6 bases). V was trimmed by 11 bases and J by 2 bases, leaving 11 bases between them. CDR3 length: 12 residues. Per the germline V gene, CDR1 is SEHNR and CDR2 is FQNEAQ (reference sequence). The CDR3: CAGGQSTDTQYF. CDR3 bases: TGTGCCGGCGGACAGTCCACAGATACGCAGTATTTT. The full variable domain, completed using reference TRBV7-9 and TRBJ2-3, is DTGVSQNPRHKITKRGQNVTFRCDPISEHNRLYWYRQTLGQGPEFLTYFQNEAQLEKSRLLSDRFSAERPKGSFSTLEIQRTEQGDSAMYLCAGGQSTDTQYFGPGTRLTVL.